Following are 22 T cell receptor beta chains from one sample sequenced in a study of T cells after yellow fever vaccination. TCRdb fed the 5' RACE reads into MiXCR, producing one record per CDR3 protein. Here the sample spans approximately 250,000 distinct CDR3 sequences, 6% to 8% being singletons. The sample consisted of CD4+ T cells sorted from PBMCs, taken on the day of the yellow fever booster vaccination. All receptors come from a young man who received the YFV17D yellow fever vaccine.

As for this clonotype: Mismatch with germline at one junction end may stem from a read error. J is TRBJ1-5 and V is TRBV7-9, with D perhaps matching TRBD1 (5 bases). Germline CDR1 is SEHNR and CDR2 is FQNEAQ (reference sequence). This CDR3 has 14 residues. This CDR3 reads CAGSLGAGNQPQHF. CDR3 DNA sequence: TGTGCCGGCAGCTTAGGGGCAGGTAATCAGCCCCAGCATTTT.

The chain links TRBV5-1 to TRBJ2-5; TRBD2 agrees at 8 bases. The germline V gene encodes CDR1 SGHRS and CDR2 YFSETQ. The junction had 5 bases not matched to a gene; V was cut back by 5 bases and J by 5 bases. CDR3 size: 13 residues. The CDR3 here is CASRLREDETQYF. In DNA form, the CDR3 reads TGCGCCAGCAGGTTGCGGGAGGATGAGACCCAGTACTTC.

This clonotype was seen repeatedly, ten times or more. V is TRBV5-1 and J is TRBJ2-1; TRBD2 might be the D (5 bases). Deletions cut 0 bases from V and 3 bases from J, with 13 bases between. The CDR3 covers 16 residues. Germline V lookup: CDR1 SGHRS, CDR2 YFSETQ. The CDR3 DNA follows: TGCGCCAGCAGCTTGGCAGTCTTAAGCGGCTACAATGAGCAGTTCTTC. It translates to CASSLAVLSGYNEQFF.

As regards this clonotype: This could be a read error, since a much larger clone is one nucleotide away. V is TRBV10-2 and J is TRBJ2-1, with TRBD2 matching over 7 bases. The CDR3 is 14 amino acids. Germline V gives CDR1 WSHSY, CDR2 SAAADI. CDR3: CASRGEGSYDEQFF. The CDR3 nucleotides are TGCGCCAGCCGCGGGGAGGGGTCCTACGATGAGCAGTTCTTC.

The genes are TRBV6-2 or TRBV6-3 and TRBJ2-1, with TRBD2 identical over 12 bases. Germline V gene lookup returns CDR1 MNHEY and CDR2 SVGEGT. V was pared by 6 bases and J by 8 bases, with 14 bases of the junction left unmatched. The CDR3 is made up of 17 amino acids. CDR3 in amino acids: CASSFPLKSSGRDEQFF. CDR3 bases: TGTGCCAGCAGCTTCCCTTTAAAATCTAGCGGGAGGGATGAGCAGTTCTTC.

This clonotype came up many times. J is TRBJ2-1 and V is TRBV19; 9 positions match TRBD1. Germline V gives CDR1 LNHDA, CDR2 SQIVND (reference sequence). The CDR3 length is 17 residues. V shed 7 bases, J shed 7 bases, and the junction held 17 bases outside the gene matches. This CDR3 reads CASNPPVGTGNRNEQFF. The CDR3, as DNA: TGTGCCAGTAATCCCCCAGTCGGGACAGGGAATAGGAATGAGCAGTTCTTC.

The V call is TRBV7-2, the J call TRBJ2-7; no reliable D call. V was cut by 0 bases and J by 0 bases, with 9 bases left in between. Germline V gives CDR1 SGHTA, CDR2 FQGNSA. This CDR3 spans 15 amino acids. DNA of the CDR3: TGTGCCAGCAGCTTAGCGGTCGGAAGCTCCTACGAGCAGTACTTC. As protein: CASSLAVGSSYEQYF.

This clonotype has at least ten counts. V is TRBV20-1 and J is TRBJ2-2; 11 nucleotides agree with TRBD2. Germline V gene lookup returns CDR1 DFQATT and CDR2 SNEGSKA (reference sequence). J lost 6 bases, V lost 5 bases, and 5 bases had no gene match. The CDR3 length is 14 residues. The CDR3 coding sequence is TGCAGTGCTTATTTAGCGGGAGGGGCCGGGGAGCTGTTTTTT. As protein: CSAYLAGGAGELFF.

This clonotype was observed a handful of times. The J gene is TRBJ2-1, the V gene TRBV29-1, with 9 positions matching TRBD2. This CDR3 is built from 16 residues. Per germline, CDR1 SQVTM and CDR2 ANQGSEA. J lost 3 bases, V lost 1 base, and 7 bases had no gene match. The CDR3 is CSVEGTSEGGYNEQFF. CDR3 sequence (DNA): TGCAGCGTTGAAGGGACTAGCGAAGGGGGCTACAATGAGCAGTTCTTC.

The sample holds many counts of this clonotype. The chain has TRBV20-1 and TRBJ1-2; D is perhaps TRBD1 (6 bases). Trimming removed 6 bases at V and 2 bases at J, with 13 bases between. Germline-derived CDR1 and CDR2 are DFQATT and SNEGSKA (reference sequence). This CDR3 spans 13 amino acids. The CDR3 DNA sequence: TGCAGTGCCCAGCCCGGACAGAACTATGGCTACACCTTC. It yields the protein CSAQPGQNYGYTF.

The rearrangement joins TRBV3-1 to TRBJ2-3; D unresolved. Germline V lookup: CDR1 LGHDT, CDR2 YNNKEL (reference sequence). V gave up 3 bases and J gave up 6 bases, with 10 bases separating them. The CDR3 extends over 13 amino acids. CDR3: CASSQAGGDTQYF. In DNA form, the CDR3 reads TGTGCCAGCAGCCAGGCTGGTGGGGATACGCAGTATTTT.

The CDR3 coding sequence is TGCAGTGCCACTAAAGGGACAGGGTTCTACAATGAGCAGTTCTTC. Amino acid sequence: CSATKGTGFYNEQFF. The genes are TRBV20-1 and TRBJ2-1; 9 bases fit TRBD1. V was clipped by 6 bases and J by 3 bases; unmatched bases: 9. Germline V lookup: CDR1 DFQATT, CDR2 SNEGSKA (reference sequence). There are 15 residues in the CDR3.

The gene calls are TRBV5-6 and TRBJ1-6; 9 nucleotides align to TRBD1. Germline-derived CDR1 and CDR2 are SGHDT and YYEEEE. The CDR3 runs 16 residues. The J segment lost 15 bases and the V segment lost 0 bases, leaving 13 bases of the junction unmatched. The CDR3 coding sequence is TGTGCCAGCAGCTTGGGACCGGGACAGGGATTTTGGCGCCTCCACTTT. Its translation: CASSLGPGQGFWRLHF.

In its sample, this clonotype was seen a few times. The chain has TRBV20-1 and TRBJ1-3; D is uncertain. The CDR3 spans 13 residues. V lost 3 bases and J 0 bases, leaving 6 bases between the germline ends. Germline V gene lookup returns CDR1 DFQATT and CDR2 SNEGSKA (reference sequence). The CDR3 loop reads CSARQDSGNTIYF. CDR3 nucleotides: TGCAGTGCTAGGCAAGACTCTGGAAACACCATATATTTT.

This clonotype was seen only a few times. The chain is built from TRBV12-5 and TRBJ1-3; D ambiguous. There are 14 residues in the CDR3. The germline V gene has CDR1 LGHNT and CDR2 FRNRAP. V was cut by 1 base and J by 0 bases, with 4 bases left in between. CDR3 DNA: TGTGCTAGTGGTTTGGGTGTCTCTGGAAACACCATATATTTT. This translates into CASGLGVSGNTIYF.

This clonotype turned up a few times. This rearrangement joins TRBV12-3 or TRBV12-4 to TRBJ1-1; 7 nucleotides align to TRBD1. V lost 6 bases and J lost 8; bases outside the gene matches: 6. There are 12 residues in the CDR3. The CDR3 sequence is CASRAWDSEAFF. DNA of the CDR3: TGTGCCAGCAGGGCTTGGGACAGCGAAGCTTTCTTT.

This clonotype occurred many times. The rearrangement links TRBV24-1 to TRBJ2-7, with D tentatively TRBD2 (5 bases). The CDR3 is 15 residues long. Trimming took off 4 bases at V and 0 bases at J, with 12 bases between the two ends. Germline CDR1 is KGHDR and CDR2 is SFDVKD. CDR3 residues: CATSDSTGSSYEQYF. The CDR3 DNA reads TGTGCCACCAGTGACTCAACGGGGAGCTCCTACGAGCAGTACTTC.

This chain uses TRBV7-3 with TRBJ2-1; 8 nucleotides match TRBD1. The CDR3 is made up of 14 amino acids. The junction had 7 bases not matched to a gene; V was cut back by 5 bases and J by 7 bases. CDR1 and CDR2 from the germline V gene are SGHTA and FQGTGA. The CDR3 loop reads CASSTQTGENEQFF. CDR3 nucleotides: TGTGCCAGCAGCACCCAGACAGGGGAGAATGAGCAGTTCTTC.

This clonotype has a count of ten or more. The genes are TRBV3-1 and TRBJ2-1; 9 bases agree with TRBD2. This CDR3 has 16 amino acids. Germline V gene sequence: CDR1 LGHDT, CDR2 YNNKEL (reference sequence). The J segment lost 7 bases and the V segment lost 4 bases, leaving 11 bases of the junction unmatched. The CDR3 here is CASSRLTRLAENEQFF. DNA for the CDR3: TGTGCCAGCAGCCGATTAACGAGACTAGCGGAGAATGAGCAGTTCTTC.

This clonotype was seen only a few times. The chain joins TRBV5-6 to TRBJ2-7; no reliable D call. This CDR3 has 14 amino acids. Germline V gene sequence: CDR1 SGHDT, CDR2 YYEEEE. The V and J ends lost 4 bases and 3 bases respectively, with 14 bases between them. The CDR3 coding sequence is TGTGCCAGCAGCCTATTATCCGTCCTCTACGAGCAGTACTTC. Amino acids: CASSLLSVLYEQYF.

Here the CDR3 DNA reads TGTGCCAGCAGCAAGCAGGGGCCTTGCACAGAGACCCAGTACTTC. Protein product: CASSKQGPCTETQYF. The J gene is TRBJ2-5, the V gene TRBV3-1; a weak D match, TRBD1 (6 bases). Germline CDR1 and CDR2: LGHDT and YNNKEL (reference sequence). The CDR3 consists of 15 residues. The ends were cut back, 5 bases at V and 4 bases at J, with 17 bases in the middle.

Ten or more counts support this clonotype. The CDR3: CASRGGVAADTQYF. In DNA form, the CDR3 reads TGTGCCAGCAGGGGCGGGGTCGCGGCAGATACGCAGTATTTT. The rearrangement joins TRBV2 to TRBJ2-3; possible D gene TRBD2, 6 bases. Germline CDR1 and CDR2: SNHLY and FYNNEI. Trimming stripped 6 bases from V and 4 bases from J, with 14 bases between. The CDR3 length is 14 residues.